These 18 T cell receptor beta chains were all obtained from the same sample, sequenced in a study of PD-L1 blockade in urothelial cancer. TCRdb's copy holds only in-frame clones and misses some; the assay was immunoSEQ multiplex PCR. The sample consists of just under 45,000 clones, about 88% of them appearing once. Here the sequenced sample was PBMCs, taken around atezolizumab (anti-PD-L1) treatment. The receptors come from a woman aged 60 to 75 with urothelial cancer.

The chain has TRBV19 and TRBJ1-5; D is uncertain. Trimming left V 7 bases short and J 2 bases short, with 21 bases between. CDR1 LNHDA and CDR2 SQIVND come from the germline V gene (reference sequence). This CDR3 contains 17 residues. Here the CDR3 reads CASNGYSSVGGNQPQHF. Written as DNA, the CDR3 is TGTGCCAGTAATGGTTACAGTAGTGTTGGTGGCAATCAGCCCCAGCATTTT.

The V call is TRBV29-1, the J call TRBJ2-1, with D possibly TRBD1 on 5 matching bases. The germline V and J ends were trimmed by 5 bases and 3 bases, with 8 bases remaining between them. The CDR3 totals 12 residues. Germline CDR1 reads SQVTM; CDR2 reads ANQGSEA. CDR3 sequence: CSVHRRYNEQFF. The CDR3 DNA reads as TGCAGCGTTCACAGGCGCTACAATGAGCAGTTCTTC.

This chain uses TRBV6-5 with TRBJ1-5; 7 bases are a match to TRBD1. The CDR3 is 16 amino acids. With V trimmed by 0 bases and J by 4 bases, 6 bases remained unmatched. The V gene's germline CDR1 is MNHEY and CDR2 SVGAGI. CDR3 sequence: CASSYSRAGGNQPQHF. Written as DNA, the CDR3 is TGTGCCAGCAGTTACTCGAGGGCAGGGGGAAATCAGCCCCAGCATTTT.

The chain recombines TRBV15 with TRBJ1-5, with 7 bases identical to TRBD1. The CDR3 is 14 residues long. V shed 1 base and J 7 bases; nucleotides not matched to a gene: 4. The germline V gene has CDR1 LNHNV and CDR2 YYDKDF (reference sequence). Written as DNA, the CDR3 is TGTGCCACCAGCAGAGGACAGGGATACCAGCCCCAGCATTTT. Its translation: CATSRGQGYQPQHF.

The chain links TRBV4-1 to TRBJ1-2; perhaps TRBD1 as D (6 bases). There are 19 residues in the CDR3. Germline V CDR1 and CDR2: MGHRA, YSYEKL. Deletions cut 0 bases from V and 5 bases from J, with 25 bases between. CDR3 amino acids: CASSQEGGTGIAEGYGYTF. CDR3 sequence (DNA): TGCGCCAGCAGCCAAGAAGGCGGAACAGGGATTGCGGAAGGGTATGGCTACACCTTC.

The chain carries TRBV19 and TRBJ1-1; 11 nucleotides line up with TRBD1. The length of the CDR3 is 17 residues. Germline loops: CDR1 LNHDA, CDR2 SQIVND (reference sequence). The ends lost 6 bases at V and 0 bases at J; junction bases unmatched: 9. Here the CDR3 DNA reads TGTGCCAGTAGGACCGGGACAGGGGGAGAGATGAACACTGAAGCTTTCTTT. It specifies CASRTGTGGEMNTEAFF.

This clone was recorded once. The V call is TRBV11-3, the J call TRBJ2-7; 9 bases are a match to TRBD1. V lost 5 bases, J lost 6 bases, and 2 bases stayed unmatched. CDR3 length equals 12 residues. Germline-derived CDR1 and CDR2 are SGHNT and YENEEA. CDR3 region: CASSRGQGEQYF. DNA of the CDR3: TGTGCCAGCAGCCGGGGACAGGGCGAGCAGTACTTC.

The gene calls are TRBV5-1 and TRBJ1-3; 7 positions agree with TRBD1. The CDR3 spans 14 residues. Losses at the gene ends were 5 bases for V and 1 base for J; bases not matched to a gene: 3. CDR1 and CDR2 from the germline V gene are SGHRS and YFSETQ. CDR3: CASSSTGSGNTIYF. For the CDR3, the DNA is TGCGCCAGCAGTTCGACAGGGTCTGGAAACACCATATATTTT.

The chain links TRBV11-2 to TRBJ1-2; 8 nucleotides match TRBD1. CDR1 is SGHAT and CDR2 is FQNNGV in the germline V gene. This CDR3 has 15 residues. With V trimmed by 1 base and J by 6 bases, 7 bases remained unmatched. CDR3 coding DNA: TGTGCCAGCAGCTTAGTCGGCTCAGGGGGCAATGGCTACACCTTC. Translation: CASSLVGSGGNGYTF.

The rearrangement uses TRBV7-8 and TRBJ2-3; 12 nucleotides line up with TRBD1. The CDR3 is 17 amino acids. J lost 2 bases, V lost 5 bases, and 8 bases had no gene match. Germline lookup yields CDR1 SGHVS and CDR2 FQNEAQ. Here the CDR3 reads CASSPSSGQGATDTQYF. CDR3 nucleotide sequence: TGTGCCAGCAGCCCTTCCTCGGGACAGGGGGCCACAGATACGCAGTATTTT.

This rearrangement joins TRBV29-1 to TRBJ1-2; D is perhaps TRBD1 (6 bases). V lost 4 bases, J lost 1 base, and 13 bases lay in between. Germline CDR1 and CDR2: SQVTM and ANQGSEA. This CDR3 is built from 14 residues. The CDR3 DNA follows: TGCAGCGTTGTAGAGGGGGGGGATAACTATGGCTACACCTTC. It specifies CSVVEGGDNYGYTF.

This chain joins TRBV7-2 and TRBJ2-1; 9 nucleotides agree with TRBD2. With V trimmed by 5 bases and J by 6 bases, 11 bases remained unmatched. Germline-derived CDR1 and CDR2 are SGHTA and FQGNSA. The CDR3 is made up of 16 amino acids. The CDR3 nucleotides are TGTGCCAGCAGCCAATCACCGGGACTAGCAAGCAATGAGCAGTTCTTC. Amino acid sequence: CASSQSPGLASNEQFF.

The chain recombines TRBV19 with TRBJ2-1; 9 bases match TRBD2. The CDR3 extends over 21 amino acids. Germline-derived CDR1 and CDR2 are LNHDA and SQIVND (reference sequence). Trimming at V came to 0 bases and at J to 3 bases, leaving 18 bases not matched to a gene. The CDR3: CASSIDRAVAGVPSFYNEQFF. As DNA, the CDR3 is TGTGCCAGTAGTATAGATCGGGCGGTAGCGGGAGTTCCCTCCTTCTACAATGAGCAGTTCTTC.

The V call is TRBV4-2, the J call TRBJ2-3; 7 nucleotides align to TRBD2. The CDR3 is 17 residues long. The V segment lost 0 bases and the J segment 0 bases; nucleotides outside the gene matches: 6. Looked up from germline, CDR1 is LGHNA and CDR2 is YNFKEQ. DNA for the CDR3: TGTGCCAGCAGCCAAGATTTGGGCGGGGGAAGCACAGATACGCAGTATTTT. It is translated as CASSQDLGGGSTDTQYF.

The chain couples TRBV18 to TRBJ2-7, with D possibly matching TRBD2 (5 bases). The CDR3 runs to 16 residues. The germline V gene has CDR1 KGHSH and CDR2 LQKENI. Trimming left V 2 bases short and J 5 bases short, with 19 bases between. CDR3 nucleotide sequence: TGTGCCAGCTCACCAATCGGTGTAAGAGGGAACCACGAGCAGTACTTC. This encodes CASSPIGVRGNHEQYF.

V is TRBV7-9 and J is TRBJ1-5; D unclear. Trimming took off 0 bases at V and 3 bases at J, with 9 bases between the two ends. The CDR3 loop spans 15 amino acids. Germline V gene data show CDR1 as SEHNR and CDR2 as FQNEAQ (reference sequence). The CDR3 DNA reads TGTGCCAGCAGCTTAGCTGGGCAGGCCAATCAGCCCCAGCATTTT. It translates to CASSLAGQANQPQHF.

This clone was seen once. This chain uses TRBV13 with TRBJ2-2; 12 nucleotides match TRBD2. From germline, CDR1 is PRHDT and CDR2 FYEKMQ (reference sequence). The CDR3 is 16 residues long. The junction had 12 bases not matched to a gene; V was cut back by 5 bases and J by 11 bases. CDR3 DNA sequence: TGTGCCAGCAGCCAGAGGCGGGAGACTAGCGGGAGTGAGCTGTTTTTT. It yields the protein CASSQRRETSGSELFF. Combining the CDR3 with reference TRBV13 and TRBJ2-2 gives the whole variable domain AAGVIQSPRHLIKEKRETATLKCYPIPRHDTVYWYQQGPGQDPQFLISFYEKMQSDKGSIPDRFSAQQFSDYHSELNMSSLELGDSALYFCASSQRRETSGSELFFGEGSRLTVL.

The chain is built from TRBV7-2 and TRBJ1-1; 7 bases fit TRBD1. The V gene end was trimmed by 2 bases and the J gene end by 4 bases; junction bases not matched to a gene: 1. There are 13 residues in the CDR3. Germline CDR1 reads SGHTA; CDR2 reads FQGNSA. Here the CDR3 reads CASSLQGGTEAFF. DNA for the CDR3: TGTGCCAGCAGCTTACAGGGGGGCACTGAAGCTTTCTTT.